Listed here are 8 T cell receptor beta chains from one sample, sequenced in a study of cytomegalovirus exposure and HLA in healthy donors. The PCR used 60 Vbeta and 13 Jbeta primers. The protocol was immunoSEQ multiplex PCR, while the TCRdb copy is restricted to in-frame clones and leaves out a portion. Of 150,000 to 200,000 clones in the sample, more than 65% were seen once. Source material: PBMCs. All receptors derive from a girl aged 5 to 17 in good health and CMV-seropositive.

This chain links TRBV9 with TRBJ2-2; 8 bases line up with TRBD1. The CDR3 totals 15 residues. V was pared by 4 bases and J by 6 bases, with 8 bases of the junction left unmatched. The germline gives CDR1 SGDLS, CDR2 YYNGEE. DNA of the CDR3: TGTGCCAGCAGCCATAGACAGGGGATCGCCGGGGAGCTGTTTTTT. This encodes CASSHRQGIAGELFF.

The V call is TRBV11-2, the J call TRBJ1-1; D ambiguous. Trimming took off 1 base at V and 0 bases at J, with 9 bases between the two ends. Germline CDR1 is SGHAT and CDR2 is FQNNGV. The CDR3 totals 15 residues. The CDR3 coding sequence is TGTGCCAGCAGCTTAGGGGCGAACATGAACACTGAAGCTTTCTTT. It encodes CASSLGANMNTEAFF.

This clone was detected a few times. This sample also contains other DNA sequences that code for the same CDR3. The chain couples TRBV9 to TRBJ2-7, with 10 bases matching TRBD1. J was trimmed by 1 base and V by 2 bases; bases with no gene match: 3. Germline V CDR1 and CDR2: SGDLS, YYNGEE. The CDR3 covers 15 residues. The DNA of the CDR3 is TGTGCCAGCAGCGTGGGACAGGGGCCTTCCTACGAGCAGTACTTC. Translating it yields CASSVGQGPSYEQYF.

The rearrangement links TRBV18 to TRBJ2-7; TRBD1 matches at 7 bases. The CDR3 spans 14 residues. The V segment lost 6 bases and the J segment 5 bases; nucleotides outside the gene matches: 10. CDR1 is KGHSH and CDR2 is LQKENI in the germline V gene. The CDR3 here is CASSRRTGEDEQYF. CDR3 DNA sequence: TGTGCCAGCTCGCGACGGACAGGCGAGGACGAGCAGTACTTC. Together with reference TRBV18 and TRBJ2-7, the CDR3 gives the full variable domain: NAGVMQNPRHLVRRRGQEARLRCSPMKGHSHVYWYRQLPEEGLKFMVYLQKENIIDESGMPKERFSAEFPKEGPSILRIQQVVRGDSAAYFCASSRRTGEDEQYFGPGTRLTVT.

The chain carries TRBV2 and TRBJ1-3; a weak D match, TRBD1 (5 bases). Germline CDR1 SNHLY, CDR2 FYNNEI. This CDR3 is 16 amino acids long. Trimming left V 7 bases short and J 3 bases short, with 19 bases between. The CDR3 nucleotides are TGTGCCAGCACGGACGGGAGTCAGGGCAGTGGAAACACCATATATTTT. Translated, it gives CASTDGSQGSGNTIYF.

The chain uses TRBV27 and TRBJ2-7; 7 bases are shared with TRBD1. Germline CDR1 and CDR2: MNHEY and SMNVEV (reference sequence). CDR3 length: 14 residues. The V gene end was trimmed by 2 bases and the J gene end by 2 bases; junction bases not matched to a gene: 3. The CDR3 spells CASSLGTVAYEQYF. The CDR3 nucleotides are TGTGCCAGCAGTTTAGGGACAGTTGCCTACGAGCAGTACTTC.

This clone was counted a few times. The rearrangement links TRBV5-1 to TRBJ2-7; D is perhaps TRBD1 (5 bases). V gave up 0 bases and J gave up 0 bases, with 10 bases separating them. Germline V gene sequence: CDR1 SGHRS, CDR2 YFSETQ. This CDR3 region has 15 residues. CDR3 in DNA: TGCGCCAGCAGCTTGGAGACAGCGACCTCCTACGAGCAGTACTTC. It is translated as CASSLETATSYEQYF.

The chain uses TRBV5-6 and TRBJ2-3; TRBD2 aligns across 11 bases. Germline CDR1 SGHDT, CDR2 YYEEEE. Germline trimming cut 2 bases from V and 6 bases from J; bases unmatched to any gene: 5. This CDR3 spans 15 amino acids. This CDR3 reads CASSFLLAGADTQYF. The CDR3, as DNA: TGTGCCAGCAGCTTCTTACTAGCGGGGGCCGATACGCAGTATTTT.